A selection of T cell receptor beta chains follows, all from one sample in a study of identical twins. Using its own MiXCR run on the 5' RACE reads, TCRdb lists one record per CDR3 protein. The data hold 400,000 to 500,000 distinct CDR3 sequences, with approximately 17% observed a single time. Source material: naive T cells sorted from blood. Receptor source: a man aged 45 to 65 in good health. The CDR3 runs from the conserved cysteine through the conserved F or W. D genes are given only for firm matches. Expanded clones are given a class, and other clones once, few, many or no size at all.

j_gene	abundance	d_gene	v_gene	CDR3aa	CDR3nt
TRBJ2-1	many	.	TRBV6-1	CASSETRYYNEQFF	TGTGCCAGCAGTGAAACCCGGTATTACAATGAGCAGTTCTTC
TRBJ1-2	.	.	TRBV6-1	CASTGYGYTF	TGTGCCAGCACAGGCTATGGCTACACCTTC
TRBJ2-3	many	TRBD1	TRBV5-1	CASSPGQGYTDTQYF	TGCGCCAGCAGCCCGGGACAGGGGTACACAGATACGCAGTATTTT
TRBJ2-5	.	.	TRBV7-9	CASSLVASAETQYF	TGTGCCAGCAGCTTAGTTGCTAGCGCAGAGACCCAGTACTTC
TRBJ2-7	.	.	TRBV3-1	CASSQTVAGYEQYF	TGTGCCAGCAGCCAAACGGTCGCGGGTTACGAGCAGTACTTC
TRBJ1-1	many	.	TRBV6-2/TRBV6-3	CASSSRRGNTEAFF	TGTGCCAGCAGTTCCCGGCGGGGGAACACTGAAGCTTTCTTT
TRBJ2-2	.	.	TRBV5-1	CASSETGLANTGELFF	TGCGCCAGCAGCGAAACGGGACTGGCGAACACCGGGGAGCTGTTTTTT
TRBJ2-3	many	TRBD2	TRBV7-6	CASSLILAGVDTQYF	TGTGCCAGCAGCTTAATCCTAGCGGGGGTGGATACGCAGTATTTT
TRBJ2-1	few	TRBD2	TRBV25-1	CASRDGLVGEQFF	TGTGCCAGCAGGGATGGACTAGTCGGTGAGCAGTTCTTC
TRBJ2-7	few	.	TRBV6-1	CASSDDSSYEQYF	TGTGCCAGCAGTGACGACAGCTCCTACGAGCAGTACTTC
TRBJ2-3	few	.	TRBV11-2	CASRRDTQYF	TGTGCCAGCAGGAGGGATACGCAGTATTTT
TRBJ2-4	many	.	TRBV5-1	CASSNGRGAEAKNIQYF	TGCGCCAGCAGCAACGGGCGGGGCGCCGAAGCCAAAAACATTCAGTACTTC
TRBJ2-7	few	TRBD2	TRBV6-1	CASLSTSGGPYEQYF	TGTGCCAGTCTCTCGACTAGCGGGGGGCCATACGAGCAGTACTTC
TRBJ2-1	.	.	TRBV4-3	CASSQVLGFGNEQFF	TGCGCCAGCAGCCAAGTACTGGGCTTCGGGAATGAGCAGTTCTTC
TRBJ2-2	many	TRBD1	TRBV5-6	CASSSGQVANTGELFF	TGTGCCAGCAGCTCCGGACAGGTCGCGAACACCGGGGAGCTGTTTTTT
TRBJ2-5	.	.	TRBV29-1	CSVVSGDSQETQYF	TGCAGCGTTGTATCCGGGGACTCCCAAGAGACCCAGTACTTC
TRBJ2-3	many	TRBD2	TRBV5-1	CASSLSGTSLTDTQYF	TGCGCCAGCAGCTTATCCGGGACTAGCTTAACGGATACGCAGTATTTT
TRBJ2-4	many	TRBD2	TRBV11-2	CASSFGLAGGFGNIQYF	TGTGCCAGCAGCTTCGGACTAGCGGGGGGATTCGGAAACATTCAGTACTTC
TRBJ1-3	many	.	TRBV6-5	CASRQPGNTIYF	TGTGCCAGCAGACAGCCTGGAAACACCATATATTTT
TRBJ2-1	few	TRBD2	TRBV5-1	CASSLAGSGRALNEQFF	TGCGCCAGCAGCTTGGCCGGTAGCGGGAGGGCCCTCAATGAGCAGTTCTTC
TRBJ2-7	many	.	TRBV4-2	CASSQDTGAWSYEQYF	TGTGCCAGCAGCCAAGATACGGGGGCATGGTCCTACGAGCAGTACTTC
TRBJ1-2	.	.	TRBV20-1	CSADVDYGYTF	TGCAGTGCTGACGTCGACTATGGCTACACCTTC
TRBJ2-3	few	.	TRBV15	CATSTGTSRTDTQYF	TGTGCCACCAGCACTGGGACTTCGAGGACAGATACGCAGTATTTT
TRBJ2-5	.	.	TRBV2	CASSMTLRETQYF	TGTGCCAGCAGTATGACCCTCCGAGAGACCCAGTACTTC
TRBJ2-7	few	TRBD1	TRBV6-1	CASRKTGGAEQYF	TGTGCCAGCAGGAAGACAGGGGGCGCCGAGCAGTACTTC
TRBJ2-7	.	TRBD2	TRBV20-1	CSLRSGTYEQYF	TGCAGCCTAAGGAGCGGGACCTACGAGCAGTACTTC
TRBJ2-7	.	TRBD1	TRBV15	CATSTRTGAHGEQYF	TGTGCCACCAGCACCCGGACAGGGGCCCACGGCGAGCAGTACTTC
TRBJ2-1	many	TRBD2	TRBV7-9	CASSAGIAGGNEQFF	TGTGCCAGCAGCGCCGGAATAGCGGGGGGGAATGAGCAGTTCTTC